The 28 T cell receptor beta chains in this list originate from one sample, sequenced in a study of T cell responses to AZD1222 COVID-19 vaccine. Repertoires were generated with immunoSEQ multiplex PCR, while TCRdb's copy carries only in-frame clones and drops some. Of more than 110,000 clones listed, more than 85% are singletons. The source material was peripheral blood, sampled on day 0 of AZD1222 vaccination. The receptors shown here come from an adult in good health.

The chain uses TRBV27 and TRBJ1-5; a weak D match, TRBD1 (5 bases). CDR3 length: 15 amino acids. Deletions cut 4 bases from V and 5 bases from J, with 15 bases between. The germline gives CDR1 MNHEY, CDR2 SMNVEV (reference sequence). The DNA of the CDR3 is TGTGCCAGCAGTTCGGTTGCAGGGCCCTATCAGCCCCAGCATTTT. Translated, it gives CASSSVAGPYQPQHF.

The chain joins TRBV3-1 (or the pseudogene TRBV3-2) to TRBJ1-5; D is unresolved. Germline V gene lookup returns CDR1 LGHDT and CDR2 YNNKEL (reference sequence). V lost 1 base and J 4 bases, leaving 17 bases between the germline ends. The CDR3 is made up of 17 amino acids. The CDR3 protein is CASSQGVRGPRNQPQHF. In DNA form, the CDR3 reads TGTGCCAGCAGCCAAGGGGTCAGAGGGCCTAGAAATCAGCCCCAGCATTTT.

V usage is TRBV6-5 and J usage is TRBJ2-2; D is uncertain. V was cut by 10 bases and J by 7 bases, with 13 bases left in between. Per the germline V gene, CDR1 is MNHEY and CDR2 is SVGAGI. The CDR3 contains 12 residues. The CDR3 here is CATRPLGGELFF. The CDR3 DNA is TGTGCCACAAGGCCGTTGGGCGGGGAGCTGTTTTTT.

The chain combines TRBV7-2 with TRBJ2-7; 7 bases line up with TRBD2. The V gene's germline CDR1 is SGHTA and CDR2 FQGNSA. Trimming at V came to 5 bases and at J to 2 bases, leaving 6 bases not matched to a gene. CDR3 size: 14 residues. This chain's CDR3 is CASSTQRGTYEQYF. The DNA for the CDR3 is TGTGCCAGCAGCACCCAGCGGGGCACCTACGAGCAGTACTTC.

This chain links TRBV25-1 with TRBJ1-6; no clear D gene. Germline lookup yields CDR1 MGHDK and CDR2 SYGVNS. Trimming left V 4 bases short and J 7 bases short, with 8 bases between. This CDR3 is built from 13 residues. The CDR3 loop is CASSAGSNSPLHF. The CDR3 DNA reads TGTGCCAGCAGTGCAGGATCGAATTCACCCCTCCACTTT.

This clone was detected once. The chain carries TRBV5-1 and TRBJ1-5; D is perhaps TRBD1 (5 bases). Trimming cost V 0 bases and J 7 bases, with 14 bases left between them. The CDR3 totals 15 residues. From germline, CDR1 is SGHRS and CDR2 YFSETQ. The CDR3 sequence: CASSLVGSPGQPQHF. CDR3 in DNA: TGCGCCAGCAGCTTGGTGGGGTCTCCAGGGCAGCCCCAGCATTTT. The variable domain in full, completed from reference TRBV5-1 and TRBJ1-5, reads KAGVTQTPRYLIKTRGQQVTLSCSPISGHRSVSWYQQTPGQGLQFLFEYFSETQRNKGNFPGRFSGRQFSNSRSEMNVSTLELGDSALYLCASSLVGSPGQPQHFGDGTRLSIL.

V gene TRBV10-3 combines with J gene TRBJ1-6; D uncertain. Trimming shortened V by 2 bases and J by 10 bases, and 6 bases separated the two germline ends. CDR3 length equals 12 residues. Germline loops: CDR1 ENHRY, CDR2 SYGVKD. CDR3 sequence (DNA): TGTGCCATCAGTGAGGGGGAATCACCCCTCCACTTT. This sequence encodes CAISEGESPLHF.

V gene TRBV6-1 combines with J gene TRBJ1-5; 8 positions match TRBD1. The V gene's germline CDR1 is MNHNS and CDR2 SASEGT. CDR3 length: 15 residues. The junction had 4 bases not matched to a gene; V was cut back by 0 bases and J by 6 bases. CDR3 nucleotide sequence: TGTGCCAGCAGTGAAGCGACAGGGGCATCTCAGCCCCAGCATTTT. This encodes CASSEATGASQPQHF.

This clone has only one observation. The chain recombines TRBV5-4 with TRBJ1-2, with D maybe TRBD1 (6 bases). The CDR3 has 13 residues. Trimming took 4 bases from V and 8 from J, leaving 15 bases between them. Germline V gene sequence: CDR1 SGHNT, CDR2 YYREEE (reference sequence). DNA of the CDR3: TGTGCCAGCAGCCAGGACAGCCGCGGGGGCTACACCTTC. The encoded protein is CASSQDSRGGYTF.

The chain uses TRBV30 and TRBJ2-5; D perhaps matches TRBD1 (7 bases). The germline CDR1 and CDR2 sequences are GTSNPN and SVGIG (reference sequence). V lost 0 bases to trimming and J lost 4 bases, with 18 bases between them. The CDR3 loop spans 16 amino acids. CDR3 nucleotides: TGTGCCTGGAGTGTACGTCTAGACAGGGACTCAGAGACCCAGTACTTC. It yields the protein CAWSVRLDRDSETQYF.

The V gene is TRBV18, the J gene TRBJ2-5; D is unresolved. From germline, CDR1 is KGHSH and CDR2 LQKENI. Trimming shortened V by 1 base and J by 4 bases, and 10 bases separated the two germline ends. The CDR3 has 14 amino acids. This CDR3 reads CASSPLEGSETQYF. Written as DNA, the CDR3 is TGTGCCAGCTCACCACTAGAAGGGTCAGAGACCCAGTACTTC.

The chain combines TRBV9 with TRBJ2-5, with D perhaps TRBD2 (5 bases). CDR1 and CDR2 from the germline V gene are SGDLS and YYNGEE. Trimming stripped 2 bases from V and 2 bases from J, with 10 bases between. The length of the CDR3 is 14 residues. CDR3 sequence: CASSVTEGQETQYF. Written as DNA, the CDR3 is TGTGCCAGCAGCGTGACTGAGGGACAAGAGACCCAGTACTTC.

This clone showed up just once. V is TRBV15 and J is TRBJ2-3; 7 nucleotides match TRBD1. There are 14 residues in the CDR3. CDR1 is LNHNV and CDR2 is YYDKDF in the germline V gene (reference sequence). The ends lost 5 bases at V and 0 bases at J; junction bases unmatched: 2. Here the CDR3 reads CATSVGGSTDTQYF. CDR3 DNA sequence: TGTGCCACCAGCGTAGGGGGCAGCACAGATACGCAGTATTTT.

The chain carries TRBV13 and TRBJ1-2; 8 nucleotides agree with TRBD1. The CDR3 runs 15 residues. The germline V gene has CDR1 PRHDT and CDR2 FYEKMQ (reference sequence). The V and J ends lost 5 bases and 4 bases, in that order; junction bases with no gene match: 9. DNA for the CDR3: TGTGCCAGCAGCCCAGGACAGGGAGGTATCTATGGCTACACCTTC. It codes for CASSPGQGGIYGYTF.

The DNA for the CDR3 is TGCAGTGCCAGTGATACAGGGGGCTATGGCTACACCTTC. Translated, it gives CSASDTGGYGYTF. V usage is TRBV20-1 and J usage is TRBJ1-2; 8 bases line up with TRBD1. Looked up from germline, CDR1 is DFQATT and CDR2 is SNEGSKA (reference sequence). V trimming: 6 bases; J trimming: 4 bases; junction bases outside the gene matches: 7. The CDR3 is made up of 13 amino acids.

This chain joins TRBV11-3 and TRBJ2-5; 13 bases are shared with TRBD2. V lost 5 bases, J lost 4 bases, and 10 bases stayed unmatched. Looked up from germline, CDR1 is SGHNT and CDR2 is YENEEA. The CDR3 is 17 residues long. CDR3 in amino acids: CASSDKLAGGPGETQYF. DNA for the CDR3: TGTGCCAGCAGCGACAAACTAGCGGGGGGGCCAGGAGAGACCCAGTACTTC.

The chain is built from TRBV12-5 and TRBJ2-1; perhaps TRBD1 as D (6 bases). In germline, CDR1 is LGHNT, CDR2 FRNRAP. The CDR3 length is 15 residues. V dropped 2 bases and J dropped 2 bases, with 10 bases sitting between them. CDR3 sequence (DNA): TGTGCTAGTGGTTTGACAGGGCTGGCCTACAATGAGCAGTTCTTC. Amino acids: CASGLTGLAYNEQFF.

This sequence joins TRBV6-6 and TRBJ1-1, with TRBD1 as a possible D gene (6 bases). V shed 5 bases and J shed 5 bases, with 12 bases lying between them. CDR1 is MNHNY and CDR2 is SVGAGI in the germline V gene (reference sequence). This CDR3 spans 13 amino acids. As DNA, the CDR3 is TGTGCCAGCAGTGAGTCCAGGGGAACTGAAGCTTTCTTT. Protein product: CASSESRGTEAFF.

This chain connects TRBV7-8 to TRBJ2-3; no firm D call. V was trimmed by 5 bases and J by 9 bases, leaving 9 bases between them. CDR3 size: 11 residues. Germline V gives CDR1 SGHVS, CDR2 FQNEAQ. The chain's CDR3 is CASSPRRTQYF. CDR3 nucleotide sequence: TGTGCCAGCAGCCCGAGACGCACGCAGTATTTT.

The genes are TRBV6-5 and TRBJ1-3; TRBD1 matches 8 bases. Losses at the gene ends were 0 bases for V and 3 bases for J; bases not matched to a gene: 1. Germline-derived CDR1 and CDR2 are MNHEY and SVGAGI. The length of the CDR3 is 15 residues. Here the CDR3 reads CASSYSGTGGNTIYF. The CDR3 nucleotides read TGTGCCAGCAGTTACTCCGGGACAGGTGGAAACACCATATATTTT.

For this clone: A much larger clone lies a single base off, so this may be a read error. In DNA form, the CDR3 reads TGTGCCGGCAGCACCACCGGGGTCTATGGCTACACCTTC. It translates to CAGSTTGVYGYTF. This rearrangement joins TRBV12-3 or TRBV12-4 to TRBJ1-2; D is ambiguous. The CDR3 has 13 residues.

The chain joins TRBV6-5 to TRBJ1-4; no definite D call. The CDR3 length is 13 residues. Trimming left V 6 bases short and J 8 bases short, with 13 bases between. Germline V CDR1 and CDR2: MNHEY, SVGAGI. The CDR3 reads CASRVGAGEKLFF. In DNA, the CDR3 is TGTGCCAGCAGGGTGGGCGCGGGGGAAAAACTGTTTTTT.

V and J are TRBV27 and TRBJ2-3, with 10 bases that match TRBD2. Germline V lookup: CDR1 MNHEY, CDR2 SMNVEV (reference sequence). After removal of 3 bases from V and 5 bases from J, the junction contained 8 bases not matched to a gene. The CDR3 length is 16 residues. In DNA, the CDR3 is TGTGCCAGCAGTTTGGAAGCGGGGGGGCTGAGAGATACGCAGTATTTT. It encodes CASSLEAGGLRDTQYF.

The rearrangement links TRBV6-4 to TRBJ2-1; D gene uncertain. V gave up 4 bases and J gave up 5 bases, with 18 bases separating them. The V gene's germline CDR1 is MRHNA and CDR2 SNTAGT. The CDR3 spans 16 residues. Here the CDR3 reads CASSALTRKADNEQFF. CDR3 bases: TGTGCCAGCAGTGCCCTCACTCGAAAGGCCGACAATGAGCAGTTCTTC.

The V gene is TRBV18, the J gene TRBJ2-6, with D hard to call. Germline CDR1 KGHSH, CDR2 LQKENI. The ends were cut back, 2 bases at V and 0 bases at J, with 11 bases in the middle. The CDR3 spans 17 residues. Here the CDR3 DNA reads TGTGCCAGCTCACCAATTTTCGCTGACTCTGGGGCCAACGTCCTGACTTTC. It codes for CASSPIFADSGANVLTF.

The gene calls are TRBV19 and TRBJ2-3, with D perhaps matching TRBD2 (6 bases). The CDR3 runs 13 residues. Germline values: CDR1 LNHDA, CDR2 SQIVND (reference sequence). The V end was cut by 6 bases, the J end by 0 bases, with 7 bases between. The CDR3 sequence: CASRAGSTDTQYF. For the CDR3, the DNA is TGTGCCAGTAGGGCGGGGAGCACAGATACGCAGTATTTT.

The chain employs TRBV6-1 and TRBJ1-2; weak D call: TRBD1 (6 bases). The CDR3 has 19 amino acids. Deletions cut 1 base from V and 4 bases from J, with 25 bases between. Germline CDR1 reads MNHNS; CDR2 reads SASEGT. The CDR3 nucleotides are TGTGCCAGCAGTGAAGGGGTAAACATCCGGGACACTTCCTTCTATGGCTACACCTTC. Encoded protein: CASSEGVNIRDTSFYGYTF.

The chain couples TRBV7-2 to TRBJ1-1, with 8 bases matching TRBD1. Looked up from germline, CDR1 is SGHTA and CDR2 is FQGNSA. This CDR3 has 16 amino acids. V lost 5 bases to trimming and J lost 11 bases; unmatched junction nucleotides: 19. The CDR3 DNA sequence: TGTGCCAGCAGCCTCGGACAGGGTATAGGGCTAATTGGGGCTTTCTTT. Translated: CASSLGQGIGLIGAFF.